This T cell receptor beta chain was captured by sequencing in a study of beta chain features in type 1 diabetes. The entirety of the isolated RNA underwent reverse transcription, so expressed TCRB transcripts were sequenced. The data were produced by immunoSEQ multiplex PCR, yet TCRdb's version contains in-frame clones alone and is incomplete. The sample has approximately 330,000 clones, approximately 11% seen once. About this clone itself: Its antigen is as yet unknown.

Study results and limitations: A greater similarity of naive, central memory and Treg TCRB repertoires was seen among patients than among healthy donors. Amplification by PCR could prefer shorter templates, with the same effect in patients and controls.

The sequenced material came from naive CD4+ T cells from blood. The TCR was taken from a woman aged 25 to 39 in good health.

The CDR3 loop is CASSLGQGIYEQYF. The CDR3 DNA follows: TGTGCCAGCAGCTTGGGACAGGGTATCTACGAGCAGTACTTC. V is TRBV5-4 and J is TRBJ2-7; TRBD1 aligns across 7 bases. After removal of 0 bases from V and 3 bases from J, the junction contained 3 bases not matched to a gene. The CDR3 is 14 residues long. CDR1 is SGHNT, CDR2 YYREEE, per germline (reference sequence).